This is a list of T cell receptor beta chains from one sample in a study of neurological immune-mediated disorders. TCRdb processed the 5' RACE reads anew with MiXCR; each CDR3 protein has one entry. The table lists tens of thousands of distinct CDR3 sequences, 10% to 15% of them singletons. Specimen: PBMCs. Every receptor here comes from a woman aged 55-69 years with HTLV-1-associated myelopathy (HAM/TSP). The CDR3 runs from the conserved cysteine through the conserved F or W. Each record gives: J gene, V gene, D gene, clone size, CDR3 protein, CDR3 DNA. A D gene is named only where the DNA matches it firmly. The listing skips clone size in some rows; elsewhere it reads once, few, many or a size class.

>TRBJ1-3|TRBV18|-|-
CASSPPSGNTIYF
TGTGCCAGCTCACCACCCTCTGGAAACACCATATATTTT
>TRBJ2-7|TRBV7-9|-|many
CASSLGEGGAYEQYF
TGTGCCAGCAGCTTAGGGGAAGGGGGAGCCTACGAGCAGTACTTC
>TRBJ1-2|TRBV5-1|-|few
CASSFGSLNYGYTF
TGCGCCAGCAGCTTTGGGAGCCTTAACTATGGCTACACCTTC
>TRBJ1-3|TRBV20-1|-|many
CSARERAGLNTIYF
TGCAGTGCTAGAGAAAGGGCAGGTCTAAACACCATATATTTT
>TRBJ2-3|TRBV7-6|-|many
CASSLPFGTQYF
TGTGCCAGCAGCCTCCCTTTCGGTACGCAGTATTTT
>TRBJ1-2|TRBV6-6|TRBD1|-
CASSYPWDRATNYGYTF
TGTGCCAGCAGCTACCCGTGGGACAGGGCGACTAACTATGGCTACACCTTC
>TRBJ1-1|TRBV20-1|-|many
CSASRENTEAFF
TGCAGTGCTTCCAGGGAGAACACTGAAGCTTTCTTT
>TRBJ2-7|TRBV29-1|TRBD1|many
CSVGQGATYEQYF
TGCAGCGTTGGACAGGGTGCGACCTACGAGCAGTACTTC
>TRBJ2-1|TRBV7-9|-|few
CASSFILTGNSYNEQFF
TGTGCCAGCAGCTTTATCCTAACAGGGAACTCCTACAATGAGCAGTTCTTC
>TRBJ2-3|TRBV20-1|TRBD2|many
CSARDLPWTSGRTDTQYF
TGCAGTGCTAGAGACCTCCCTTGGACTAGCGGGAGAACAGATACGCAGTATTTT
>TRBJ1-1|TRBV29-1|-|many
CSVVPRESGMNTEAFF
TGCAGCGTTGTCCCCAGGGAGAGCGGAATGAACACTGAAGCTTTCTTT
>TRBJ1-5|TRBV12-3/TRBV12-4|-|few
CASRLSREQPQHF
TGTGCCAGCAGACTCTCAAGGGAGCAGCCCCAGCATTTT
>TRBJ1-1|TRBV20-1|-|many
CSARPGGQNTEAFF
TGCAGTGCTAGACCGGGCGGACAGAACACTGAAGCTTTCTTT
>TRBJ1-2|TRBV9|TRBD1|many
CASSVDRGPYGYTF
TGTGCCAGCAGCGTTGACAGGGGGCCCTATGGCTACACCTTC
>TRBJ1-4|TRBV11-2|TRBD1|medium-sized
CASSVDGTDHEKLFF
TGTGCCAGCAGCGTCGATGGGACAGATCATGAAAAACTGTTTTTT
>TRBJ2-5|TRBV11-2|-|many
CASTKGVQETQYF
TGTGCCAGCACGAAGGGGGTTCAAGAGACCCAGTACTTC